One and the same sample provided the 15 T cell receptor beta chains below, sequenced in a study of CD8 T cells in Susac syndrome. cDNA came from about 0.5 to 1 ug RNA primed by random hexamers. In TCRdb, the immunoSEQ multiplex PCR reads were re-called with MiXCR into one record per CDR3 protein. The sample holds under 150,000 distinct CDR3 sequences, roughly 94% seen once. The sequenced material came from CD4+ T cells from PBMCs. These receptors were taken from a human donor with multiple sclerosis.

This chain joins TRBV7-2 and TRBJ2-1; 12 nucleotides line up with TRBD2. The CDR3 length is 17 residues. V dropped 8 bases and J dropped 2; count of bases not matched to a gene: 10. In germline, CDR1 is SGHTA, CDR2 FQGNSA. CDR3 DNA sequence: TGTGCCAGCGGCCAGACTAGCGGGAGCCACACCTACAATGAGCAGTTCTTC. It translates to CASGQTSGSHTYNEQFF.

The rearrangement uses TRBV5-1 and TRBJ1-1; possible D gene TRBD1, 5 bases. Germline CDR1 is SGHRS and CDR2 is YFSETQ. The V end lost 7 bases, the J end lost 4 bases, and 17 bases lay between the germline ends. The length of the CDR3 is 14 residues. CDR3 nucleotides: TGCGCCAGCCGACTACAGGTCTCGGGCACTGAAGCTTTCTTT. Protein sequence: CASRLQVSGTEAFF.

The chain combines TRBV6-5 with TRBJ1-2; 8 bases are a match to TRBD1. V shed 6 bases and J 7 bases; nucleotides not matched to a gene: 10. The CDR3 runs to 14 residues. Germline V gene data show CDR1 as MNHEY and CDR2 as SVGAGI. The CDR3 nucleotides are TGTGCCAGCAGGAGTCAGGGGGCTTTCAGTGGCTACACCTTC. Its protein is CASRSQGAFSGYTF.

V is TRBV5-1 and J is TRBJ2-1, with TRBD2 matching over 10 bases. The length of the CDR3 is 14 residues. V was clipped by 6 bases and J by 6 bases; unmatched bases: 6. Looked up from germline, CDR1 is SGHRS and CDR2 is YFSETQ. As DNA, the CDR3 is TGCGCCAGCAAGGGACTAGCGATCCCCAATGAGCAGTTCTTC. Encoded protein: CASKGLAIPNEQFF.

This chain links TRBV24-1 with TRBJ2-1, with 7 bases matching TRBD2. The germline V gene has CDR1 KGHDR and CDR2 SFDVKD. V gave up 5 bases and J gave up 7 bases; unmatched junction bases: 4. The CDR3 loop spans 13 amino acids. CDR3 DNA: TGTGCCACCAGTGCCCTCGGGGGGAATGAGCAGTTCTTC. Its protein product is CATSALGGNEQFF.

The chain uses TRBV5-6 and TRBJ2-3; 10 bases fit TRBD2. Losses at the gene ends were 0 bases for V and 2 bases for J; bases not matched to a gene: 3. Germline assignment: CDR1 SGHDT and CDR2 YYEEEE. CDR3 length: 16 residues. The CDR3 bases are TGTGCCAGCAGCTTGGAACTAGCGGGGTTCACAGATACGCAGTATTTT. This translates into CASSLELAGFTDTQYF.

Here the CDR3 DNA reads TGTGCCGTAGACAGGGAAGAAACAGATACGCAGTATTTT. Protein product: CAVDREETDTQYF. The J gene is TRBJ2-3, the V gene TRBV2, with 7 positions matching TRBD1. CDR1 and CDR2 (germline): SNHLY, FYNNEI. The CDR3 contains 13 residues. J was trimmed by 3 bases and V by 11 bases; bases with no gene match: 8.

The CDR3: CAWSFLVDSQYF. The CDR3 coding sequence is TGTGCCTGGAGTTTCCTGGTGGATTCGCAGTATTTT. The chain couples TRBV30 to TRBJ2-3, with D unclear. The germline V and J ends were trimmed by 2 bases and 10 bases, with 13 bases remaining between them. CDR1 GTSNPN and CDR2 SVGIG come from the germline V gene (reference sequence). The CDR3 spans 12 residues.

This chain joins TRBV14 and TRBJ2-1; 8 bases align to TRBD2. The CDR3 is made up of 21 amino acids. The V gene's germline CDR1 is SGHDN and CDR2 FVKESK. J lost 0 bases, V lost 0 bases, and 16 bases had no gene match. CDR3 protein: CASSQDGAGGSVRSSYNEQFF. The CDR3 bases are TGTGCCAGCAGCCAAGACGGGGCGGGAGGCTCAGTTCGAAGCTCCTACAATGAGCAGTTCTTC.

A few counts support this clonotype. The V and J genes are TRBV7-9 and TRBJ2-7; D unresolved. Germline V CDR1 and CDR2: SEHNR, FQNEAQ (reference sequence). Trimming pared 1 base from V and 5 bases from J, leaving 3 bases between. The CDR3 spans 11 residues. This CDR3 is CASSLVDEQYF. DNA of the CDR3: TGTGCCAGCAGCTTAGTCGACGAGCAGTACTTC. The whole variable domain, filled in from reference TRBV7-9 and TRBJ2-7, reads DTGVSQNPRHKITKRGQNVTFRCDPISEHNRLYWYRQTLGQGPEFLTYFQNEAQLEKSRLLSDRFSAERPKGSFSTLEIQRTEQGDSAMYLCASSLVDEQYFGPGTRLTVT.

In its sample, this clonotype was seen once. The chain combines TRBV27 with TRBJ1-1, with TRBD1 as a possible D gene (5 bases). Germline lookup yields CDR1 MNHEY and CDR2 SMNVEV (reference sequence). V dropped 1 base and J dropped 5 bases, with 8 bases sitting between them. The CDR3 contains 13 residues. The CDR3 reads CASSLYKGTEAFF. The CDR3 DNA reads TGTGCCAGCAGTTTATATAAGGGGACTGAAGCTTTCTTT.

CDR3 DNA: TGCAGCGGCGAGAGGGTAATGAATGAGCAGTTCTTC. Protein product: CSGERVMNEQFF. This chain joins TRBV29-1 and TRBJ2-1, with a weak D call TRBD2 (5 bases). The CDR3 runs to 12 residues. In germline, CDR1 is SQVTM, CDR2 ANQGSEA. Trimming shortened V by 7 bases and J by 7 bases, and 14 bases separated the two germline ends.

The rearrangement uses TRBV4-2 and TRBJ1-1; D possibly corresponds to TRBD1 (5 bases). Trimming removed 3 bases at V and 1 base at J, with 18 bases between. Looked up from germline, CDR1 is LGHNA and CDR2 is YNFKEQ. CDR3 length: 17 amino acids. The DNA of the CDR3 is TGTGCCAGCAGCCATCCGGGCGGGGGGTTAACGAACACTGAAGCTTTCTTT. The encoded protein is CASSHPGGGLTNTEAFF.

The CDR3 is CASSVGDTQYF. The CDR3, as DNA: TGCGCCAGCAGCGTGGGGGATACGCAGTATTTT. V gene TRBV5-1 combines with J gene TRBJ2-3; D is undetermined. Germline values: CDR1 SGHRS, CDR2 YFSETQ. Between the trimmed V and J ends, which lost 4 bases and 6 bases, there was a span of 6 bases. The CDR3 contains 11 residues.

The chain recombines TRBV6-2 or TRBV6-3 with TRBJ2-1, with TRBD1 matching 9 bases. The CDR3 has 15 residues. V shed 6 bases, J shed 6 bases, and the junction held 9 bases outside the gene matches. CDR1 and CDR2 (germline): MNHEY, SVGEGT. The CDR3 reads CASRNQQGAFNEQFF. The CDR3 DNA follows: TGTGCCAGCAGAAACCAACAGGGGGCCTTCAATGAGCAGTTCTTC.